This TCR beta chain was obtained from a study of Graves' ophthalmopathy and Graves' hyperthyroidism. Overall study: Stable hyperthyroidism referred to disease that showed no ophthalmopathy within 18 months of follow-up.

With respect to this clonotype: A read error may explain this, as a much larger clone is one base away.

The CDR3 has 15 residues. CDR1 and CDR2 (germline): SGHAT, FQDESV (reference sequence). Amplified material comprised TCR beta CDR3 regions derived from RNA transcripts. Investigators did first-round RT-PCR with HTBI primers, then second-round multiplex PCR. TCRdb independently ran MiXCR on the multiplex PCR reads; one entry per CDR3 protein. The sample includes 900,000 to 1,200,000 distinct CDR3 sequences, 36% of them seen just once. The specimen was peripheral blood or thyroid tissue (not recorded which). The receptor was derived from an adult man with Graves' hyperthyroidism. The chain combines TRBV11-1 with TRBJ1-2; D possibly corresponds to TRBD1 (5 bases). Here the CDR3 DNA reads TGTGCCAGCAGCTTAATTGGCAGGGAGGAGGATGGCTACGCCTTC. This sequence encodes CASSLIGREEDGYAF.